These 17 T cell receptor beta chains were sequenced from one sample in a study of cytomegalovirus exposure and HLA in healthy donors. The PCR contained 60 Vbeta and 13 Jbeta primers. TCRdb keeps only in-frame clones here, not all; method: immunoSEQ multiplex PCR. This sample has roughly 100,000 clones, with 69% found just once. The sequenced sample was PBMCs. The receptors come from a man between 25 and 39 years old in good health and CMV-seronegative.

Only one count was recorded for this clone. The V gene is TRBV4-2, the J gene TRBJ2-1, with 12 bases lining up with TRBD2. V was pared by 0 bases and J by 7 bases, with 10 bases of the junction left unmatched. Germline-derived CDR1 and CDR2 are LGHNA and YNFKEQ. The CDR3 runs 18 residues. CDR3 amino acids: CASSQDGTSGRSTNEQFF. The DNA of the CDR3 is TGTGCCAGCAGCCAAGATGGTACTAGCGGGAGGAGTACAAATGAGCAGTTCTTC.

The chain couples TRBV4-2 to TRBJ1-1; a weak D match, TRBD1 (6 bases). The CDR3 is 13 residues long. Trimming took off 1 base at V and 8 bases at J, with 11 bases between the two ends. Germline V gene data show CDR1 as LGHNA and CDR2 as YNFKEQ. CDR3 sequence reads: CASSQGDIAEAFF. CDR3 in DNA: TGTGCCAGCAGCCAAGGGGACATAGCGGAAGCTTTCTTT.

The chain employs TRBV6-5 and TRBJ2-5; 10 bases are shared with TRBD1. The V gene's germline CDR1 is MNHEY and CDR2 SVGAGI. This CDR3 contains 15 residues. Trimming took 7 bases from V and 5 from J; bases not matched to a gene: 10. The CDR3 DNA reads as TGTGCCAGCACTGAGACAGGGGGCGTTAGGGAGACCCAGTACTTC. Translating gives CASTETGGVRETQYF.

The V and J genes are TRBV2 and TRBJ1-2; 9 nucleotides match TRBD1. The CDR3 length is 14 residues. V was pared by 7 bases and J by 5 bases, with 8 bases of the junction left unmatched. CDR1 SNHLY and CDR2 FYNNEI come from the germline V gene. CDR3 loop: CASKEQGAIYGYTF. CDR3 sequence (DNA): TGTGCCAGCAAAGAACAGGGGGCTATTTATGGCTACACCTTC.

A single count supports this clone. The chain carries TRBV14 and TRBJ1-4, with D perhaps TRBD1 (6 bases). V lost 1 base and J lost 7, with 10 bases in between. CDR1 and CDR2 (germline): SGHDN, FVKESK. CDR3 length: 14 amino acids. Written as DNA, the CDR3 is TGTGCCAGCAGCCAAGGGCAGGGGAGTGAAAAACTGTTTTTT. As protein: CASSQGQGSEKLFF.

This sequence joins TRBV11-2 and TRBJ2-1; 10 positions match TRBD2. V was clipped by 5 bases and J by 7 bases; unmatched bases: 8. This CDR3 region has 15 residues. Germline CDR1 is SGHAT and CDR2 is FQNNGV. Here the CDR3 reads CASSPSGRAKNEQFF. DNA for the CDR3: TGTGCCAGCAGCCCAAGCGGGAGGGCCAAAAATGAGCAGTTCTTC. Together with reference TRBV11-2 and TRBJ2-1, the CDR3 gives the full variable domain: EAGVAQSPRYKIIEKRQSVAFWCNPISGHATLYWYQQILGQGPKLLIQFQNNGVVDDSQLPKDRFSAERLKGVDSTLKIQPAKLEDSAVYLCASSPSGRAKNEQFFGPGTRLTVL.

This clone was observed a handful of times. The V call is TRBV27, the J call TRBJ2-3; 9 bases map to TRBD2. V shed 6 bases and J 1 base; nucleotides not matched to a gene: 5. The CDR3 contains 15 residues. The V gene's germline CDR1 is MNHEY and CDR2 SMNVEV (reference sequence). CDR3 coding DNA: TGTGCCAGCAGCCCTTGGACTAGCGGCACAGATACGCAGTATTTT. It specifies CASSPWTSGTDTQYF.

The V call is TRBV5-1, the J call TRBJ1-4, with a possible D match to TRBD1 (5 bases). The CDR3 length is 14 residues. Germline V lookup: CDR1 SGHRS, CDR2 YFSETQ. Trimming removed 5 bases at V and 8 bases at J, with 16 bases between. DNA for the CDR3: TGCGCCAGCAGTCTTGGAGGGGACTCGGAAAAACTGTTTTTT. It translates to CASSLGGDSEKLFF. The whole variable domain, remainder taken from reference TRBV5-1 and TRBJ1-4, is KAGVTQTPRYLIKTRGQQVTLSCSPISGHRSVSWYQQTPGQGLQFLFEYFSETQRNKGNFPGRFSGRQFSNSRSEMNVSTLELGDSALYLCASSLGGDSEKLFFGSGTQLSVL.

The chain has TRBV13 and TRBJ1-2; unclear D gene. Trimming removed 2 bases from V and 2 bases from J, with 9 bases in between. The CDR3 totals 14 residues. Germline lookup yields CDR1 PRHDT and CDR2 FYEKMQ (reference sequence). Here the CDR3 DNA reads TGTGCCAGCAGCTTACTTGGGCTGAACTATGGCTACACCTTC. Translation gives CASSLLGLNYGYTF.

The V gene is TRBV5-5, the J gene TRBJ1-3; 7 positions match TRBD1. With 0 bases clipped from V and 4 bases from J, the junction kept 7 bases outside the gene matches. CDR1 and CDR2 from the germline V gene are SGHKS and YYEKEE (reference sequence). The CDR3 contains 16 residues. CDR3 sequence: CASSLGSTGSGNTIYF. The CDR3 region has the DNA TGTGCCAGCAGCTTGGGGTCGACAGGGTCCGGAAACACCATATATTTT. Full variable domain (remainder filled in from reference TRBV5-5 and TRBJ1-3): DAGVTQSPTHLIKTRGQQVTLRCSPISGHKSVSWYQQVLGQGPQFIFQYYEKEERGRGNFPDRFSARQFPNYSSELNVNALLLGDSALYLCASSLGSTGSGNTIYFGEGSWLTVV.

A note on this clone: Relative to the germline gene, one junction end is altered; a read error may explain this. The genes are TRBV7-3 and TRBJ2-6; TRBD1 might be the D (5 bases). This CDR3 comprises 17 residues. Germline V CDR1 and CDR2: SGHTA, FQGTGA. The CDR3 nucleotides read TGTGCCAGCAGCTTAACCAGGGATCTCTCTGGGGCCAACGGCCTGACTTTC. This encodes CASSLTRDLSGANGLTF.

The CDR3 bases are TGCGCCAGCGGAACACAGGGTTTCGGGGAGCTGTTTTTT. Translating gives CASGTQGFGELFF. The J gene is TRBJ2-2, the V gene TRBV5-1, with a tentative D call TRBD1 (6 bases). This CDR3 has 13 residues. Germline V gene data show CDR1 as SGHRS and CDR2 as YFSETQ. V was shortened by 7 bases and J by 7 bases, with 14 bases between the two germline ends.

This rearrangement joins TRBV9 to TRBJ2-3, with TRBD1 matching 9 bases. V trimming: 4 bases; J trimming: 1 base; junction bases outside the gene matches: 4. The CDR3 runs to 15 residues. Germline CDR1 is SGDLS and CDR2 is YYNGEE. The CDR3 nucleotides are TGTGCCAGCAGCCCCCGGACAGGGGGCACAGATACGCAGTATTTT. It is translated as CASSPRTGGTDTQYF.

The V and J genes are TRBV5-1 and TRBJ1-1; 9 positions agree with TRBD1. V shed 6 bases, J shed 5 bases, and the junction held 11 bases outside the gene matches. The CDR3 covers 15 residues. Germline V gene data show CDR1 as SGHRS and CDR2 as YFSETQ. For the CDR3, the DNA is TGCGCCAGCAACCAACAACAGGGGGCATTGACTGAAGCTTTCTTT. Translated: CASNQQQGALTEAFF.

CDR3 DNA: TGTGCCAGCAGCTTAGATCCAGTAGCGGGAGGCTACGAGCAGTACTTC. It encodes CASSLDPVAGGYEQYF. The V gene is TRBV11-2, the J gene TRBJ2-7; 10 nucleotides line up with TRBD2. This CDR3 spans 16 amino acids. Germline lookup yields CDR1 SGHAT and CDR2 FQNNGV. The junction had 5 bases not matched to a gene; V was cut back by 0 bases and J by 3 bases.

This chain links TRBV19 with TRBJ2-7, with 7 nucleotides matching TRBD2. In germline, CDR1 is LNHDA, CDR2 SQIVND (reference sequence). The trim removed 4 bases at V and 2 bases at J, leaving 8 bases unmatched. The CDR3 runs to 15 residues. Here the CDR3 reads CASSTSMGGTYEQYF. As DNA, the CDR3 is TGTGCCAGTAGTACCTCGATGGGAGGGACCTACGAGCAGTACTTC.

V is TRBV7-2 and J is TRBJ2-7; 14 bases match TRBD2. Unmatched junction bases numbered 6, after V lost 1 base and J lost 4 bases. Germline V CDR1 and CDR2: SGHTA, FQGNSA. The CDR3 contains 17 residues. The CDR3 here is CASSLGGTSGSQYEQYF. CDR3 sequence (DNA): TGTGCCAGCAGCTTAGGCGGGACTAGCGGGAGTCAGTACGAGCAGTACTTC.